Presented here are 8 T cell receptor beta chains from one specimen sequenced in a study of blood T cell repertoires in COVID-19. TCRdb's table, derived via immunoSEQ multiplex PCR, lists solely in-frame clones and lacks some. The profile shows roughly 40,000 clones, about 85% of them singletons. Sequencing was done on a sample of peripheral blood. The source of these receptors is a man in his forties or fifties in a cohort sampled during active COVID-19.

The rearrangement links TRBV11-3 to TRBJ2-1, with TRBD2 matching 10 bases. The CDR3 has 15 residues. From germline, CDR1 is SGHNT and CDR2 YENEEA. The junction had 5 bases not matched to a gene; V was cut back by 5 bases and J by 4 bases. This CDR3 reads CASSISGGVYNEQFF. In DNA form, the CDR3 reads TGTGCCAGCAGCATCAGCGGGGGGGTATACAATGAGCAGTTCTTC. Filled out from reference TRBV11-3 and TRBJ2-1, the complete variable domain reads EAGVVQSPRYKIIEKKQPVAFWCNPISGHNTLYWYLQNLGQGPELLIRYENEEAVDDSQLPKDRFSAERLKGVDSTLKIQPAELGDSAVYLCASSISGGVYNEQFFGPGTRLTVL.

CDR3 in DNA: TGCGCCACCCAATCCGGGCCTCGAACGGGAAATGAAAAACTGTTTTTT. Encoded protein: CATQSGPRTGNEKLFF. The chain has TRBV4-1 and TRBJ1-4; no firm D call. The CDR3 is 16 residues long. CDR1 is MGHRA and CDR2 is YSYEKL in the germline V gene. Trimming pared 10 bases from V and 5 bases from J, leaving 23 bases between.

This clone was recorded a few times. This chain links TRBV5-4 with TRBJ1-2; 10 bases map to TRBD1. CDR1 is SGHNT and CDR2 is YYREEE in the germline V gene (reference sequence). The V gene end was trimmed by 5 bases and the J gene end by 7 bases; junction bases not matched to a gene: 5. The CDR3 covers 13 residues. In DNA form, the CDR3 reads TGTGCCAGCAGTGACAGGGGGCCGGGTGGCTACACCTTC. Its translation is CASSDRGPGGYTF. The variable domain in full, with the rest retrieved from reference TRBV5-4 and TRBJ1-2, is ETGVTQSPTHLIKTRGQQVTLRCSSQSGHNTVSWYQQALGQGPQFIFQYYREEENGRGNFPPRFSGLQFPNYSSELNVNALELDDSALYLCASSDRGPGGYTFGSGTRLTVV.

V is TRBV6-2 or TRBV6-3 and J is TRBJ2-1, with D possibly being TRBD2 (5 bases). Looked up from germline, CDR1 is MNHEY and CDR2 is SVGEGT. The CDR3 spans 16 residues. V was cut by 3 bases and J by 3 bases, with 15 bases left in between. The CDR3 DNA is TGTGCCAGCAGTTATTCGGCTAGGAGGCTCTACAATGAGCAGTTCTTC. It translates to CASSYSARRLYNEQFF.

The chain joins TRBV4-3 to TRBJ2-1; 8 bases match TRBD2. This CDR3 is 13 amino acids long. Germline CDR1 is LGHNA and CDR2 is YSLEER. J lost 14 bases, V lost 0 bases, and 6 bases had no gene match. CDR3 in DNA: TGCGCCAGCAGCCAAGACCGAACGGGGGGGGAGTTCTTC. Its protein product is CASSQDRTGGEFF.

The chain has TRBV29-1 and TRBJ1-1; D is uncertain. The V gene lost 7 bases and the J gene lost 1 base, with 10 bases spanning the gap. Germline CDR1 and CDR2: SQVTM and ANQGSEA. The CDR3 totals 12 residues. CDR3 DNA sequence: TGCAGCGGTCTTCCCGGGAACACTGAAGCTTTCTTT. Protein product: CSGLPGNTEAFF.

J is TRBJ2-7 and V is TRBV6-1; 8 bases align to TRBD2. This CDR3 is built from 15 residues. With V trimmed by 1 base and J by 4 bases, 6 bases remained unmatched. Germline V lookup: CDR1 MNHNS, CDR2 SASEGT. CDR3 sequence: CASSEGAGGEYEQYV. The CDR3, as DNA: TGTGCCAGCAGTGAAGGGGCGGGAGGCGAATACGAGCAGTACGTC.

The chain carries TRBV6-5 and TRBJ2-3, with 8 positions matching TRBD2. This CDR3 is built from 15 residues. Germline assignment: CDR1 MNHEY and CDR2 SVGAGI. V lost 6 bases, J lost 2 bases, and 7 bases stayed unmatched. CDR3 sequence reads: CASRPTSGLTDTQYF. The CDR3 DNA reads TGTGCCAGCAGGCCCACTAGCGGCCTCACAGATACGCAGTATTTT.